This T cell receptor beta chain is drawn from a study of long-term antiretroviral therapy in people with HIV. Study-level results: The study found narrower CDR3 length ranges in HIV repertoires than in controls.

Germline V gene data show CDR1 as SGHAT and CDR2 as FQNNGV. The CDR3 runs 15 residues. V gave up 2 bases and J gave up 2 bases; unmatched junction bases: 3. The run of the v3.0 immunoSEQ assay was at survey level. Measured with immunoSEQ multiplex PCR; TCRdb has only the in-frame clones, and not every one. Of some 40,000 clones listed, less than 90% are singletons. Note on this clone: Its antigen is as yet unknown.

This chain uses TRBV11-2 with TRBJ2-4; 7 bases match TRBD1. This clonotype originated in a man between 18 and 35 years old with HIV. The sequencing used unsorted PBMCs, collected 1 year after starting antiretroviral therapy. This chain's CDR3 is CASSLTGVPKNIQYF. CDR3 DNA sequence: TGTGCCAGCAGCTTAACAGGGGTACCCAAAAACATTCAGTACTTC.